The subject of this entry is one T cell receptor beta chain. The sample belongs to a study of blood T cell repertoires in COVID-19. As for the study in general: Acute and convalescent COVID-19 specimens originated in the United States, Italy and Spain. T cells, B-cell-depleted T cells, or PBMCs provided the cDNA or gDNA that served as material.

The CDR3 extends over 14 amino acids. Germline CDR1 and CDR2: LNHDA and SQIVND (reference sequence). V lost 9 bases to trimming and J lost 0 bases, with 13 bases between them. In Seattle, patients joined the study during active infection and were tracked longitudinally. Authors' analysis steps: Reference gene primer amplification gave estimated nucleated cell counts. Generated by immunoSEQ multiplex PCR, the TCRdb table keeps only in-frame clones and is missing some. V and J calls and clone size are given by that table; D and trimming were obtained from the DNA. Here the sample spans some 200,000 clones, more than 80% being singletons.

The rearrangement links TRBV19 to TRBJ2-3, with D possibly being TRBD1 (5 bases). The sequencing input was peripheral blood. The receptor was isolated from a woman younger than 45 with COVID-19, enrolled during active disease. For the CDR3, the DNA is TGTGCCAGCAAGACAGTCTCTAGCACAGATACGCAGTATTTT. Protein sequence: CASKTVSSTDTQYF.